This T cell receptor (beta chain) was retrieved from a study of cytomegalovirus exposure and HLA in healthy donors. General observations from the study: Later analysis identified several of the most significant clusters that appeared linked to common viral pathogens. In an earlier analysis, about 87% or about 30%: the productive usage of most TCR beta V segments.

For this clone: The antigen remains undetermined.

Both 60 Vbeta primers and 13 Jbeta primers went into the PCR. Repertoires were generated with immunoSEQ multiplex PCR, while TCRdb's copy carries only in-frame clones and drops some. The sample contains some 140,000 clones, around 80% of which appear only once. CDR1 is MNHNY, CDR2 SVGAGI, per germline (reference sequence). CDR3 length equals 15 residues. V was shortened by 7 bases and J by 2 bases, with 17 bases between the two germline ends. This sequence joins TRBV6-6 and TRBJ1-1; tentatively, D is TRBD1 (6 bases). This TCR derives from a man aged 35 to 55 in good health and CMV-seropositive. What was sequenced was PBMCs. For the CDR3, the DNA is TGTGCCAGCATCCCTCGGGGGGGCTCTAACACTGAAGCTTTCTTT. Translating it yields CASIPRGGSNTEAFF.